The entry below gives a single T cell receptor beta chain sequence along with its context. The data stem from a study of cytotoxic CD8 clonotypes in ibrutinib-treated CLL. The method was immunoSEQ multiplex PCR; TCRdb's version includes in-frame clones alone and lacks a portion of them. The data show tens of thousands of clones, over 60% seen once. The germline V gene has CDR1 LGHNA and CDR2 YSLEER. Trimming removed 0 bases from V and 2 bases from J, with 11 bases in between. The length of the CDR3 is 15 residues. The rearrangement joins TRBV4-3 to TRBJ2-7; no reliable D call. The TCR was taken from a human donor with chronic lymphocytic leukemia. The source was PBMCs, collected after 12 months of ibrutinib treatment. The CDR3 reads CASSQELGDTYEQYF. The DNA for the CDR3 is TGCGCCAGCAGCCAAGAATTAGGAGATACCTACGAGCAGTACTTC.